This T cell receptor (beta chain) was recovered during a study of vaccination and CD4 T cells after COVID-19 (dated by TCRdb to about 2022). Regarding the complete study: Convalescent patients had a positive SARS-CoV-2 result on nasal swab PCR, and of these patients, 8 or 9 had mild disease and one had severe disease. Overlapping spike peptide pools from SARS-CoV-2 and from the common cold coronaviruses HCoV-NL63, HCoV-OC43 and HCoV-229E were used as culture stimuli. Control cultures used a CEFX viral epitope pool as positive control, an HIV-1 Nef peptide pool as negative control, or no peptide. Participants got two doses of the Pfizer-BioNTech BNT162b2 vaccine (n=8) or two doses of the Moderna mRNA-1273 vaccine (n=2). Post-COVID blood samples were collected from convalescent patients a median of about 92 days after diagnosis, with a range of about 35 to 170 days. Post-vaccine blood samples were taken a median of around 68 days after the second vaccine dose, with a range of roughly 13 to 250 days. In the convalescent cohort there were six males and four females, among whom were two Hispanic individuals, seven Caucasians, two Asians and one multiracial person. The spike-specific CD4+ TCR repertoire was compared before and after mRNA vaccination in approximately ten COVID-19 convalescent patients and a few infection-naive healthy vaccine recipients.

This clonotype is labeled hyperexpanded (1% or more). The specificity of this receptor is unknown. No base quality information exists; no much larger clone differs at one position. Library prep was done by PCR. DNA from cultured CD4+ T cells underwent TCR sequencing with the Oncomine TCR Beta short-read assay at the Johns Hopkins FTIC core. Genomic DNA was extracted from the cultured CD4+ T cells with the QIAamp micro DNA kit. Oncomine TCR Beta libraries from cultured CD4+ T cells were pooled with unique dual indexes and sequenced on an Illumina iSeq 100. In the source study's methods: Non-productive sequences were filtered out, and CDR3s that did not start with C, did not end with F or W, or were shorter than 7 amino acids were discarded. Antigen-specific clonotypes were identified with the MANAFEST web application by comparing peptide-stimulated wells with reference and other culture wells. For a clone to be called positive, the clone needed an FDR below 0.05, an odds ratio above 5, and a productive frequency above 0.1% in at least two of three replicate wells. A clonotype was classed as cross-reactive if the clonotype showed significant expansion both in SARS-CoV-2 spike wells and in at least one common cold coronavirus spike condition. Using R version 3.6.1, CDR3 homology was evaluated through Levenshtein distances (stringdist) along with unrooted phylogenetic trees (ape). The public reads were reprocessed in TCRdb via fastp at Q25 and MiXCR, keeping in-frame beta chains. Rows matching on CDR3 protein sequence are summarized as one entry with the most common DNA and genes. In this record, the V and J calls reflect TCRdb's handling and not the investigators' own analysis. A total of about 10,000 distinct CDR3 sequences appear in this sample, less than 85% of them only once. About 8.8% of the sample belongs to the ten largest clones.

The treatment or condition label, as the study defines it: approximately nine-day PBMC culture with coronavirus spike peptide pools or control peptides (ViraFEST assay). The ViraFEST assay was used in the study, in which antigen-specific T cells were expanded with peptide pools and expanded clonotypes were subsequently identified by TCR sequencing. The convalescent patients' positive SARS-CoV-2 PCR tests were from March to December 2020, which was before the Alpha, Beta and Delta variants emerged in the United States. About 2 million PBMCs per well were cultured in IMDM with roughly 5.2% human AB serum and 8.5 to 10 IU/ml IL-2, plus 10 ug/ml peptide pools. Half of the culture medium was replaced with fresh IL-2-containing medium on days 3 and 7. Once the cells had been in culture for over nine days, the EasySep CD4+ T cell isolation kit was used to isolate CD4+ T cells by negative selection. Ficoll-Paque Plus gradient centrifugation was used to isolate PBMCs from whole blood, and the isolated PBMCs were then either used fresh or cryopreserved at -140C. Triplicate wells were generally used for each culture condition.

Results the study describes overall, beyond this receptor: Relatively few convalescent patients were included in the study, and early timepoints after natural infection were not analyzed. The median count of SARS-CoV-2-reactive clonotypes went up from roughly 21 after infection to more than 30 after vaccination, although the change was not significant. Of the vaccine-specific clones in convalescent patients, 304 of 307, or nearly all, reacted only to SARS-CoV-2 spike and did not cross-react with common cold coronaviruses. Among the post-vaccine SARS-CoV-2-reactive clones in convalescent patients, a median about 87% showed up only after vaccination, which suggests vaccine-specific priming.

The source of this sequence is a human donor who had recovered from COVID-19. The sequenced sample consisted of CD4+ T cells from blood, cultured in vitro.

This receptor carries the CDR3 CSAKGGVNTEAFF. The sequenced DNA: TGCAGTGCTAAAGGGGGAGTGAACACTGAAGCTTTCTTT. The chain links TRBV20-1 with TRBJ1-1; possibly the D gene is TRBD1, per 6 matching bases. The CDR3, from cysteine to phenylalanine, totals 13 residues. Only the CDR3 DNA stays, 39 bases, in frame from base 1. Based on the germline V gene (reference sequence), the CDR1 and CDR2 sequences are DFQATT and SNEGSKA. Relative to germline, V is 4 bases shorter and J is 0 bases shorter, with 9 bases between their ends.